Listed below are T cell receptor beta chains from one sample, sequenced in a study of long-term antiretroviral therapy in people with HIV. Using immunoSEQ multiplex PCR, the repertoire was profiled, and TCRdb retains in-frame clones only, with some absent. In the table there are some 17,000 clones, approximately 90% of which are singletons. The source material was unsorted PBMCs, sampled 6.9 years after starting antiretroviral therapy. The source is a man in his fifties with HIV. Both conserved end residues are trimmed from each CDR3. A row's size may be missing; if present it is once, few, many or a size class.

V	J	size	CDR3
TRBV7-2	TRBJ2-3	.	ASTFLAGGITDTQY
TRBV7-3	TRBJ2-7	.	ASSLRGAGYEQY
TRBV7-9	TRBJ2-3	.	ASSLGGLAGAEDTQY
TRBV7-3	TRBJ2-1	.	ASSLTPREGPNEQF
TRBV19	TRBJ1-5	.	ASSIGQGHNQPQH
TRBV18	TRBJ1-5	.	ASSPQGDQPQH
TRBV10-3	TRBJ1-5	.	AISDEREGNQPQH
TRBV7-9	TRBJ2-1	.	ASSSLQAGEGNEQF
TRBV11-2	TRBJ2-1	.	ASNRHNEQF
TRBV7-2	TRBJ1-2	.	ASSLEENYGYT
TRBV5-8	TRBJ2-2	.	ASSLKAGELF
TRBV19	TRBJ1-1	.	ASSFWDRGNTEAF
TRBV19	TRBJ2-3	.	ASSIGGEQRDTQY
TRBV25-1	TRBJ2-7	.	ATTRAGGYEQY
TRBV18	TRBJ2-5	.	ASSPPTTLETQY
TRBV5-1	TRBJ2-1	.	ASSLESYSYNEQF
TRBV6-1	TRBJ2-5	.	ASRTIYQETQY
TRBV29-1	TRBJ2-3	once	SVEVGGGIIDTQY
TRBV28	TRBJ1-3	once	ASSSPTGAGNTIY
TRBV7-2	TRBJ2-7	.	ASSFQATSSYEQY
TRBV27	TRBJ1-5	.	ASSYGVSNQPQH
TRBV19	TRBJ2-7	.	ASSIDQTSSYYEQY
TRBV2	TRBJ2-3	.	ASREAGPDTQY
TRBV7-2	TRBJ2-5	.	ASSLAGPRETQY
TRBV6-5	TRBJ1-2	.	ASTETGYGYT
TRBV10-3	TRBJ2-2	.	AISVGTGELF
TRBV14	TRBJ1-1	medium-sized	ASTTQLGTEAF
TRBV25-1	TRBJ1-2	.	ASSQSPGIGYT
TRBV30	.	once	AWKGLSYEQY
TRBV19	TRBJ1-2	.	ASSIINSNYGYT
TRBV19	TRBJ2-7	.	ASGKGAPGEQY
TRBV2	TRBJ1-1	.	ASSTQGALVYTEAF
TRBV19	TRBJ1-3	.	ATTAGTGNTIY
TRBV5-1	TRBJ2-1	.	ASSFSYSYNEQF
TRBV27	TRBJ1-2	.	ASSFGGLDGYT
TRBV6-9	TRBJ1-1	.	ASTGNTEAF
TRBV9	TRBJ1-5	.	ASSVGGINQPQH